The 20 T cell receptor beta chains below were found in one sample sequenced in a study of lymphopenia after photon versus proton radiotherapy. The method was immunoSEQ multiplex PCR; TCRdb's version includes in-frame clones alone and lacks a portion of them. The repertoire has 160,000 or so clones, 80% to 90% of them found once; the top ten carry about 4.7%. Sequences were derived from peripheral blood, sampled from a patient treated with photon-based radiotherapy. The receptors originated from a man aged 45-65 years with gastric cancer.

The chain links TRBV7-7 to TRBJ2-1; D not resolved. CDR1 and CDR2 from the germline V gene are SSHAT and FNYEAQ (reference sequence). Between the trimmed V and J ends, which lost 3 bases and 6 bases, there was a span of 9 bases. There are 13 residues in the CDR3. The CDR3 nucleotides read TGTGCCAGCAGCTTCGGGCTCCCCAATGAGCAGTTCTTC. Amino acids: CASSFGLPNEQFF.

The V call is TRBV9, the J call TRBJ2-5; D might be TRBD2 (6 bases). The CDR3 is 14 amino acids. With 4 bases removed from V and 5 bases from J, the gap between germline ends came to 15 bases. CDR1 and CDR2 from the germline V gene are SGDLS and YYNGEE. CDR3 region: CASSLRLGGETQYF. The CDR3 bases are TGTGCCAGCAGCTTACGACTAGGAGGGGAGACCCAGTACTTC. The full variable domain, in which reference TRBV9 and TRBJ2-5 provide the parts outside the CDR3, is DSGVTQTPKHLITATGQRVTLRCSPRSGDLSVYWYQQSLDQGLQFLIQYYNGEERAKGNILERFSAQQFPDLHSELNLSSLELGDSALYFCASSLRLGGETQYFGPGTRLLVL.

Only one count was recorded for this clone. This chain connects TRBV2 to TRBJ2-2, with D perhaps matching TRBD1 (5 bases). CDR1 is SNHLY, CDR2 FYNNEI, per germline. V was pared by 3 bases and J by 6 bases, with 17 bases between. The CDR3 spans 16 residues. The chain's CDR3 is CASSEGLTSGPGELFF. The CDR3 region has the DNA TGTGCCAGCAGTGAGGGGCTGACCTCGGGTCCCGGGGAGCTGTTTTTT.

V and J are TRBV5-1 and TRBJ2-6; D ambiguous. Germline V gives CDR1 SGHRS, CDR2 YFSETQ. The V gene lost 0 bases and the J gene lost 2 bases, with 6 bases spanning the gap. The CDR3 is 15 residues long. The CDR3 loop is CASSLEVAGANVLTF. For the CDR3, the DNA is TGCGCCAGCAGCTTGGAGGTGGCTGGGGCCAACGTCCTGACTTTC.

As regards this clone: The same CDR3 also results from other DNA sequences found in this sample. The CDR3 DNA reads TGTGCCTGGTCTGAGGGGCTGGGCAATCAGCCCCAGCATTTT. Amino acid sequence: CAWSEGLGNQPQHF. V gene TRBV30 combines with J gene TRBJ1-5; perhaps TRBD1 as D (5 bases). Germline V gives CDR1 GTSNPN, CDR2 SVGIG (reference sequence). The CDR3 spans 14 residues. Trimming pared 5 bases from V and 2 bases from J, leaving 13 bases between.

The chain has TRBV19 and TRBJ2-3, with a possible D match to TRBD2 (6 bases). This CDR3 spans 14 amino acids. Germline V gene data show CDR1 as LNHDA and CDR2 as SQIVND (reference sequence). Trimming pared 4 bases from V and 5 bases from J, leaving 13 bases between. In nucleotides, the CDR3 is TGTGCCAGTAGTAGATCACTAGCTGGAGATACGCAGTATTTT. Its translation: CASSRSLAGDTQYF. The whole variable domain, filled in from reference TRBV19 and TRBJ2-3, reads DGGITQSPKYLFRKEGQNVTLSCEQNLNHDAMYWYRQDPGQGLRLIYYSQIVNDFQKGDIAEGYSVSREKKESFPLTVTSAQKNPTAFYLCASSRSLAGDTQYFGPGTRLTVL.

This clone has just one count. This rearrangement joins TRBV27 to TRBJ2-1, with TRBD2 identical over 13 bases. The CDR3 covers 17 residues. Germline trimming cut 2 bases from V and 4 bases from J; bases unmatched to any gene: 5. Germline V gene sequence: CDR1 MNHEY, CDR2 SMNVEV (reference sequence). The CDR3 reads CASSLRTSGSSYNEQFF. In DNA form, the CDR3 reads TGTGCCAGCAGTTTACGGACTAGCGGGAGTTCTTACAATGAGCAGTTCTTC.

The J gene is TRBJ1-2, the V gene TRBV5-1; 8 nucleotides match TRBD1. With 0 bases clipped from V and 4 bases from J, the junction kept 8 bases outside the gene matches. Germline assignment: CDR1 SGHRS and CDR2 YFSETQ. This CDR3 region has 16 residues. CDR3 region: CASSLASGTGSYGYTF. The CDR3 nucleotides are TGCGCCAGCAGCTTGGCATCCGGGACAGGAAGCTATGGCTACACCTTC.

This clone was observed once. The chain combines TRBV25-1 with TRBJ2-5; D may be TRBD2 (6 bases). The CDR3 consists of 15 residues. CDR1 and CDR2 (germline): MGHDK, SYGVNS. V was trimmed by 6 bases and J by 5 bases, leaving 19 bases between them. For the CDR3, the DNA is TGTGCCAGCAGAAATGGGGGGTATTTTTCGGAGACCCAGTACTTC. It encodes CASRNGGYFSETQYF.

V is TRBV11-2 and J is TRBJ2-3, with TRBD1 matching 11 bases. V lost 1 base to trimming and J lost 2 bases; unmatched junction nucleotides: 5. This CDR3 region has 17 residues. CDR1 SGHAT and CDR2 FQNNGV come from the germline V gene. CDR3 in DNA: TGTGCCAGCAGCTTAGTTGGGACAGGGGGTCCCACAGATACGCAGTATTTT. Protein: CASSLVGTGGPTDTQYF.

The sample holds a few counts of this clone. V and J are TRBV5-1 and TRBJ2-2; no reliable D call. Trimming stripped 5 bases from V and 1 base from J, with 9 bases between. Germline V gene data show CDR1 as SGHRS and CDR2 as YFSETQ. This CDR3 is 14 amino acids long. The CDR3 loop is CASRLTVNTGELFF. The CDR3 DNA reads as TGCGCCAGCAGATTGACGGTGAACACCGGGGAGCTGTTTTTT.

This clone turned up a few times. The chain links TRBV18 to TRBJ2-1; 7 bases map to TRBD2. CDR1 is KGHSH, CDR2 LQKENI, per germline. This CDR3 has 13 residues. J was trimmed by 7 bases and V by 2 bases; bases with no gene match: 2. The DNA for the CDR3 is TGTGCCAGCTCACCAAGCGGGATTAATGAGCAGTTCTTC. This sequence encodes CASSPSGINEQFF.

This chain uses TRBV30 with TRBJ1-2, with unresolved D. Trimming took off 1 base at V and 4 bases at J, with 10 bases between the two ends. From germline, CDR1 is GTSNPN and CDR2 SVGIG (reference sequence). The CDR3 extends over 13 amino acids. CDR3 sequence (DNA): TGTGCCTGGAGTGAAGGGCGGGGCTATGGCTACACCTTC. This sequence encodes CAWSEGRGYGYTF.

V gene TRBV5-1 combines with J gene TRBJ1-3; 9 bases align to TRBD1. J lost 0 bases, V lost 2 bases, and 6 bases had no gene match. This CDR3 contains 17 residues. Looked up from germline, CDR1 is SGHRS and CDR2 is YFSETQ. CDR3 DNA sequence: TGCGCCAGCAGCTTCTTTTCGACAGGGGGCTCTGGAAACACCATATATTTT. It encodes CASSFFSTGGSGNTIYF.

The CDR3 bases are TGTGCCAGCAGCAGAATGCTTTCCGGGACAGGGACTGAAGCTTTCTTT. It specifies CASSRMLSGTGTEAFF. The chain links TRBV7-8 to TRBJ1-1; 9 bases map to TRBD1. CDR1 and CDR2 (germline): SGHVS, FQNEAQ. The CDR3 runs 16 residues. The V segment lost 5 bases and the J segment 5 bases; nucleotides outside the gene matches: 12. Looking up the rest from reference TRBV7-8 and TRBJ1-1 gives the full variable domain: GAGVSQSPRYKVAKRGQDVALRCDPISGHVSLFWYQQALGQGPEFLTYFQNEAQLDKSGLPSDRFFAERPEGSVSTLKIQRTQQEDSAVYLCASSRMLSGTGTEAFFGQGTRLTVV.

J is TRBJ2-3 and V is TRBV5-4; D gene unclear. Per germline, CDR1 SGHNT and CDR2 YYREEE (reference sequence). V gave up 3 bases and J gave up 2 bases, with 13 bases separating them. The CDR3 is 15 residues long. CDR3 coding DNA: TGTGCCAGCAGCTCCCCCGGCGATGCCACAGATACGCAGTATTTT. It encodes CASSSPGDATDTQYF.

This clone has just one count. The CDR3 sequence: CASSQRAGNTEAFF. CDR3 DNA sequence: TGTGCCAGCAGCCAGCGGGCGGGGAACACTGAAGCTTTCTTT. This rearrangement joins TRBV11-3 to TRBJ1-1; no clear D gene. Germline V CDR1 and CDR2: SGHNT, YENEEA. V was clipped by 5 bases and J by 1 base, with 11 bases between them. There are 14 residues in the CDR3.

This chain connects TRBV28 to TRBJ2-1; 10 bases map to TRBD2. Trimming took 3 bases from V and 2 from J; bases not matched to a gene: 4. From germline, CDR1 is MDHEN and CDR2 SYDVKM. CDR3 length: 16 amino acids. CDR3 amino acids: CASSFRSGRAYNEQFF. DNA for the CDR3: TGTGCCAGCAGTTTTCGAAGCGGGAGGGCCTACAATGAGCAGTTCTTC.

This clone was detected once. This chain connects TRBV5-8 to TRBJ1-1; D not resolved. Trimming stripped 3 bases from V and 4 bases from J, with 16 bases between. CDR1 and CDR2 (germline): SGHTS, YDEGEE. The CDR3 runs 15 residues. The CDR3 nucleotides are TGTGCCAGCAGCTCGCCTTCGGTCAAAGGCACTGAAGCTTTCTTT. The encoded protein is CASSSPSVKGTEAFF.

The CDR3 DNA is TGTGCCACCATAGGGACTAGCGGGAATACCGGGGAGCTGTTTTTT. It codes for CATIGTSGNTGELFF. V usage is TRBV2 and J usage is TRBJ2-2, with 13 bases matching TRBD2. With 10 bases clipped from V and 5 bases from J, the junction kept 7 bases outside the gene matches. Germline assignment: CDR1 SNHLY and CDR2 FYNNEI. This CDR3 has 15 amino acids.